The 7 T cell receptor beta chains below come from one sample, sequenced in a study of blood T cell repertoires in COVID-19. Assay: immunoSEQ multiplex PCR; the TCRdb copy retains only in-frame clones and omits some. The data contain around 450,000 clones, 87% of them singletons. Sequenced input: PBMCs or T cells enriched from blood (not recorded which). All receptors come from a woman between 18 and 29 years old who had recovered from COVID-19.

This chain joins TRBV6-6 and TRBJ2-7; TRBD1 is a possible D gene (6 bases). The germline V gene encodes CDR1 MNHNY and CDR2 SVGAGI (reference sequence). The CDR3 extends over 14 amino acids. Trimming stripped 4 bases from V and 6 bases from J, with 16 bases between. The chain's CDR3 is CASSSPIYRVEQYF. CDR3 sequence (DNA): TGTGCCAGCAGTTCCCCCATTTACAGGGTCGAGCAGTACTTC.

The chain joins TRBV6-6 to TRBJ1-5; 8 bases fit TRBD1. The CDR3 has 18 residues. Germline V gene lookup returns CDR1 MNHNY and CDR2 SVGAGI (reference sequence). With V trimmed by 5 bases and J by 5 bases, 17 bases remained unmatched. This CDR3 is CASSPSVGQGGGYQPQHF. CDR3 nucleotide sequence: TGTGCCAGCAGTCCATCCGTCGGACAGGGAGGGGGTTATCAGCCCCAGCATTTT.

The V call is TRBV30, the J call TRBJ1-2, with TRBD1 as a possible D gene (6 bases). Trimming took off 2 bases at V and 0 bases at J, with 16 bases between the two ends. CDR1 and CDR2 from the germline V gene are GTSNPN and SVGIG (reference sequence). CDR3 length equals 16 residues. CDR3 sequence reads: CAWSSTRGAPNYGYTF. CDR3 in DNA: TGTGCCTGGAGTTCAACCCGGGGGGCTCCTAACTATGGCTACACCTTC.

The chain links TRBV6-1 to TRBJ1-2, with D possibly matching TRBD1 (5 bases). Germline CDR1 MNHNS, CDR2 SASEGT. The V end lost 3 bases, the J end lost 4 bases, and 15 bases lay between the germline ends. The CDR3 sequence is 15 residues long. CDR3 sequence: CASSEIYTGPYGYTF. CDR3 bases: TGTGCCAGCAGTGAGATTTATACAGGACCCTATGGCTACACCTTC.

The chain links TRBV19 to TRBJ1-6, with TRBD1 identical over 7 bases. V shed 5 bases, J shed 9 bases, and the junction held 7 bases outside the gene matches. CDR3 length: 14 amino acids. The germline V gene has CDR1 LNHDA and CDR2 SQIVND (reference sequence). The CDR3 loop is CASSVSGDSSPLHF. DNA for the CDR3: TGTGCCAGTAGTGTGTCGGGGGACAGTTCACCCCTCCACTTT.

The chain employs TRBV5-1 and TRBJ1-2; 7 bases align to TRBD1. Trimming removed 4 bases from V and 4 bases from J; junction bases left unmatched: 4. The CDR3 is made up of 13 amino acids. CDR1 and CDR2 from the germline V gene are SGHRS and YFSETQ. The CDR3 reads CASSGGGSYGYTF. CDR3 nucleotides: TGCGCCAGCAGCGGAGGGGGCAGCTATGGCTACACCTTC. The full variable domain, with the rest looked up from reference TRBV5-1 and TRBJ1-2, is KAGVTQTPRYLIKTRGQQVTLSCSPISGHRSVSWYQQTPGQGLQFLFEYFSETQRNKGNFPGRFSGRQFSNSRSEMNVSTLELGDSALYLCASSGGGSYGYTFGSGTRLTVV.

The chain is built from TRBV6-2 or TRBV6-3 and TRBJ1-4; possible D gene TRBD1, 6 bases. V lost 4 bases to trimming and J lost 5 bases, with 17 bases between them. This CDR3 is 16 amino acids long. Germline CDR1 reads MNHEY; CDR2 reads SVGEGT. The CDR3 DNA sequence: TGTGCCAGCAGTTCGTCCGTCAGGGGCTTAAATGAAAAACTGTTTTTT. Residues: CASSSSVRGLNEKLFF.